A single sample gave rise to the 9 T cell receptor beta chains below, sequenced in a study of blood T cell repertoires in COVID-19. Generated by immunoSEQ multiplex PCR, the TCRdb table keeps only in-frame clones and is missing some. The sample carries some 94,000 clones, 87% recorded once. The sequenced material came from peripheral blood. The receptors come from a human donor in a cohort sampled during active COVID-19.

This chain uses TRBV10-3 with TRBJ2-5; D unresolved. CDR3 length: 15 residues. V lost 2 bases and J 2 bases, leaving 12 bases between the germline ends. Per germline, CDR1 ENHRY and CDR2 SYGVKD. The CDR3 bases are TGTGCCATCAGTGAGGGTGATCGGCGGCAAGAGACCCAGTACTTC. It is translated as CAISEGDRRQETQYF.

The chain employs TRBV10-1 and TRBJ2-2; D is ambiguous. V gave up 4 bases and J gave up 6 bases, with 9 bases separating them. CDR1 is WNHNN, CDR2 SYGVQD, per germline (reference sequence). The CDR3 has 13 residues. CDR3 in amino acids: CASSVGDAGELFF. The CDR3 DNA follows: TGCGCCAGCAGTGTTGGAGACGCCGGGGAGCTGTTTTTT.

V usage is TRBV7-8 and J usage is TRBJ2-3, with a tentative D call TRBD1 (6 bases). Germline CDR1 is SGHVS and CDR2 is FQNEAQ. This CDR3 is 16 amino acids long. V shed 4 bases and J shed 7 bases, with 21 bases lying between them. CDR3 bases: TGTGCCAGCAGCTCACAAAATCAGGGGATCGCGAATACGCAGTATTTT. This encodes CASSSQNQGIANTQYF. The full variable domain, with the rest looked up from reference TRBV7-8 and TRBJ2-3, is GAGVSQSPRYKVAKRGQDVALRCDPISGHVSLFWYQQALGQGPEFLTYFQNEAQLDKSGLPSDRFFAERPEGSVSTLKIQRTQQEDSAVYLCASSSQNQGIANTQYFGPGTRLTVL.

The chain links TRBV19 to TRBJ2-1; 8 positions match TRBD2. Trimming at V came to 6 bases and at J to 8 bases, leaving 24 bases not matched to a gene. Germline V gene sequence: CDR1 LNHDA, CDR2 SQIVND (reference sequence). This CDR3 is 19 amino acids long. As DNA, the CDR3 is TGTGCCAGTAGCTCACCAGGAGGCCGGGGGGGCAGGCGTACAGATGAGCAGTTCTTC. It codes for CASSSPGGRGGRRTDEQFF.

This clone was counted only a few times. V usage is TRBV5-6 and J usage is TRBJ2-5; D is possibly TRBD2 (5 bases). Trimming took 2 bases from V and 5 from J, leaving 16 bases between them. The CDR3 totals 15 residues. CDR1 is SGHDT and CDR2 is YYEEEE in the germline V gene. CDR3 nucleotide sequence: TGTGCCAGCAGCTTACGGAGGTTGGGCGGGGAGACCCAGTACTTC. It codes for CASSLRRLGGETQYF.

The V and J genes are TRBV5-4 and TRBJ2-3; 9 nucleotides match TRBD2. V dropped 2 bases and J dropped 0; count of bases not matched to a gene: 4. From germline, CDR1 is SGHNT and CDR2 YYREEE (reference sequence). The CDR3 consists of 16 residues. In nucleotides, the CDR3 is TGTGCCAGCAGCTTCCTCCTAGCGGGAAGCACAGATACGCAGTATTTT. It specifies CASSFLLAGSTDTQYF.

The chain couples TRBV5-1 to TRBJ2-1; no clear D gene. The CDR3 has 14 amino acids. The ends were cut back, 2 bases at V and 0 bases at J, with 6 bases in the middle. Germline values: CDR1 SGHRS, CDR2 YFSETQ. The CDR3: CASSLSSSYNEQFF. The DNA for the CDR3 is TGCGCCAGCAGCTTATCGAGCTCCTACAATGAGCAGTTCTTC.

This clone came up once. This chain joins TRBV27 and TRBJ2-5; 12 bases are shared with TRBD1. The J segment lost 4 bases and the V segment lost 4 bases, leaving 7 bases of the junction unmatched. From germline, CDR1 is MNHEY and CDR2 SMNVEV (reference sequence). The CDR3 is made up of 16 amino acids. The CDR3 sequence is CASSSDRDRGRETQYF. CDR3 sequence (DNA): TGTGCCAGCAGTTCCGACCGGGACAGGGGGCGAGAGACCCAGTACTTC.

The chain couples TRBV28 to TRBJ1-1; D is uncertain. CDR1 is MDHEN and CDR2 is SYDVKM in the germline V gene. The CDR3 has 12 residues. The V and J ends lost 7 bases and 9 bases respectively, with 15 bases between them. CDR3: CASILAGPQAFF. CDR3 bases: TGTGCCAGCATTCTTGCCGGTCCCCAAGCTTTCTTT.